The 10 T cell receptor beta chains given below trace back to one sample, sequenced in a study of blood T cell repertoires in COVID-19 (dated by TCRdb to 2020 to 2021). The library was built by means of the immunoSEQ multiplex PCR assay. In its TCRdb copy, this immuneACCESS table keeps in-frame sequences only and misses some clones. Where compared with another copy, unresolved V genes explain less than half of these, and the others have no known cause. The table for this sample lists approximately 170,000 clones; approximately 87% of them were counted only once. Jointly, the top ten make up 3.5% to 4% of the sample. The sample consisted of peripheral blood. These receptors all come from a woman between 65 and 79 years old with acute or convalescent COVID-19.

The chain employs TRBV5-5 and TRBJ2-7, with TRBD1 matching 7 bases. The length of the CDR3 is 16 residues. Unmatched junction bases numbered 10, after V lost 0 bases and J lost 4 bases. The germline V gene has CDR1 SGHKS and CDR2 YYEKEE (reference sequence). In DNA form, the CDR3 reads TGTGCCAGCAGCTTGGCAGAACAGGGGCACAGATACGAGCAGTACTTC. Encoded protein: CASSLAEQGHRYEQYF.

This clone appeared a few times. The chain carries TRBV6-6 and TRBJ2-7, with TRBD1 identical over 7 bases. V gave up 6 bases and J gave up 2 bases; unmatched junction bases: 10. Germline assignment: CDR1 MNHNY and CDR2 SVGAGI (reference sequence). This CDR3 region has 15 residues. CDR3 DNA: TGTGCCAGCAGCCTACCCGGGACAGAAGCCTACGAGCAGTACTTC. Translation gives CASSLPGTEAYEQYF.

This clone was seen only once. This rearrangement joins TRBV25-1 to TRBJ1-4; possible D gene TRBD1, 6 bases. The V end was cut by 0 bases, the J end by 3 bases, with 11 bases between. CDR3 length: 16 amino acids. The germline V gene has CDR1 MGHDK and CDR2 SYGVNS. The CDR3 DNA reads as TGTGCCAGCAGTGAATATACGGGACAAGCTAATGAAAAACTGTTTTTT. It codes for CASSEYTGQANEKLFF.

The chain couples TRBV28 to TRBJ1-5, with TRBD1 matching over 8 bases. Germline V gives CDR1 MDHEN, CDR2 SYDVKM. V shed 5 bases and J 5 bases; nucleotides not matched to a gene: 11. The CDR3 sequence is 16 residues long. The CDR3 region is CASSDVGQGGDQPQHF. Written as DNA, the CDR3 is TGTGCCAGCAGTGACGTTGGACAGGGAGGAGATCAGCCCCAGCATTTT.

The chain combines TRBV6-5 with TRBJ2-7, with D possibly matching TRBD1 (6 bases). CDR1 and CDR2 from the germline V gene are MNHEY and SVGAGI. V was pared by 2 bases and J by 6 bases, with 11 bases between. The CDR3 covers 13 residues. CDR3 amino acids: CASSYQTGFEQYF. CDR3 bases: TGTGCCAGCAGTTACCAAACAGGGTTCGAGCAGTACTTC.

For the CDR3, the DNA is TGCGCCAGCAGCTCCCCTGGGCAGTCTAACTATGGCTACACCTTC. As protein: CASSSPGQSNYGYTF. The genes are TRBV4-1 and TRBJ1-2; D is unclear. This CDR3 has 15 residues. V was shortened by 5 bases and J by 0 bases, with 13 bases between the two germline ends. In germline, CDR1 is MGHRA, CDR2 YSYEKL.

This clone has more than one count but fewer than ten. CDR3 region: CASSTDSYNEQFF. CDR3 nucleotides: TGTGCCAGCAGTACAGACAGCTACAATGAGCAGTTCTTC. The V call is TRBV7-3, the J call TRBJ2-1, with D perhaps matching TRBD1 (5 bases). Germline CDR1 and CDR2: SGHTA and FQGTGA. The CDR3 is made up of 13 amino acids. Trimming removed 6 bases at V and 3 bases at J, with 9 bases between.

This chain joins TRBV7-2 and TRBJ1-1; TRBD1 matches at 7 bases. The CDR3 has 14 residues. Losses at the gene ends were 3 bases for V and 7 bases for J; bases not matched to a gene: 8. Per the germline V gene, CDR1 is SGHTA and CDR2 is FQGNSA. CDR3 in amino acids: CASSLDRWVGEAFF. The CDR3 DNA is TGTGCCAGCAGCTTGGACAGGTGGGTCGGTGAAGCTTTCTTT.

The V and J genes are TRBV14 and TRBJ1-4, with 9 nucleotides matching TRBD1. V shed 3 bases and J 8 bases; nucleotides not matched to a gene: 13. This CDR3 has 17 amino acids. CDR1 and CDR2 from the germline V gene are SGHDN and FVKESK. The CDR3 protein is CASSHSGTGRRSEKLFF. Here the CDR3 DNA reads TGTGCCAGCAGCCATTCTGGGACAGGGAGAAGGTCGGAAAAACTGTTTTTT.

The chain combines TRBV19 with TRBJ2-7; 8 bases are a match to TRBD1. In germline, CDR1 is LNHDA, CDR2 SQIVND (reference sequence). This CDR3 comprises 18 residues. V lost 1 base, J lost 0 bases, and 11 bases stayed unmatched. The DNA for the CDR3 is TGTGCCAGTAGTATAGCCCACCCGACAGGGGTGAGCTCCTACGAGCAGTACTTC. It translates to CASSIAHPTGVSSYEQYF.